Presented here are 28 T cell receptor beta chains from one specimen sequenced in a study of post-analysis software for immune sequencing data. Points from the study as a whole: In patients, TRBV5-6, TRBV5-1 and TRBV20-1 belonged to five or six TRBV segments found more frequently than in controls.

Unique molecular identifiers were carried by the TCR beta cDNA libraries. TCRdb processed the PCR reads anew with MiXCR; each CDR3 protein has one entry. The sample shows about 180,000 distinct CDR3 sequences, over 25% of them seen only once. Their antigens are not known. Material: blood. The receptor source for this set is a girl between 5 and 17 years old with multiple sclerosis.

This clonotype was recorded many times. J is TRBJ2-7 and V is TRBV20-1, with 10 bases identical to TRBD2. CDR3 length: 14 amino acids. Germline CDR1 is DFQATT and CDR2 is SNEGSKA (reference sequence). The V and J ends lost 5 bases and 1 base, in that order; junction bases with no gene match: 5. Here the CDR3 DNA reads TGCAGTGCTCCCGGGACTAGCGATTCCTACGAGCAGTACTTC. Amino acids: CSAPGTSDSYEQYF.

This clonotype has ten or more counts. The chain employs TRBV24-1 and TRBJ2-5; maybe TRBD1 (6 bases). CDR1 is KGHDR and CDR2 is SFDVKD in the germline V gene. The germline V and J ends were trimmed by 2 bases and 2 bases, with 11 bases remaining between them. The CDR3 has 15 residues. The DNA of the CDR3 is TGTGCCACCAGTGATTCTACAGGGATACAAGAGACCCAGTACTTC. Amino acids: CATSDSTGIQETQYF.

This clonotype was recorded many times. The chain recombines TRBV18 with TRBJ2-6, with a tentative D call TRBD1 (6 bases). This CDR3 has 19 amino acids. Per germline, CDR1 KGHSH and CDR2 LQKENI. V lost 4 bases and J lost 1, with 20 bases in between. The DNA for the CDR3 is TGTGCCAGCTCACAAAGGGTCCCAGGGGCTTTGTCTGGGGCCAACGTCCTGACTTTC. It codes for CASSQRVPGALSGANVLTF.

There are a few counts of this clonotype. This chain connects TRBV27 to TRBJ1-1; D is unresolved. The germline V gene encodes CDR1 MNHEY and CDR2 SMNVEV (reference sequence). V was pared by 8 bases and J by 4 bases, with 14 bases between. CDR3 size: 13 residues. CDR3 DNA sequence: TGTGCCAGCTTTTACGGGTTGGGCACTGAAGCTTTCTTT. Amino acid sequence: CASFYGLGTEAFF.

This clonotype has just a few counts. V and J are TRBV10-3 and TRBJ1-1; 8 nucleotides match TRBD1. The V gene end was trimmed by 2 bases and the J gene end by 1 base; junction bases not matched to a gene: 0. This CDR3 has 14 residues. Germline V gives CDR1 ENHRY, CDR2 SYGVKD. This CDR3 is CAISEGTGNTEAFF. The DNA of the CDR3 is TGTGCCATCAGTGAGGGGACAGGGAACACTGAAGCTTTCTTT.

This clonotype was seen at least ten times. CDR3 bases: TGCGCCAGCAGCTTGTACGGGACTAGCGGCACCTACGAGCAGTACTTC. Residues: CASSLYGTSGTYEQYF. The J gene is TRBJ2-7, the V gene TRBV5-1, with 11 bases fitting TRBD2. The CDR3 totals 16 residues. V was clipped by 1 base and J by 2 bases; unmatched bases: 5. Germline CDR1 and CDR2: SGHRS and YFSETQ.

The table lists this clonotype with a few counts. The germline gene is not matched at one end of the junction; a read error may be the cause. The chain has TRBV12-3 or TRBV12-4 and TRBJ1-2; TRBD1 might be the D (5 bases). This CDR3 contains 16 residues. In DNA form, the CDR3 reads TGTGCCAGCAGCCTACTGCGGGACTACCCTAATTATGGCTACACCTTC. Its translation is CASSLLRDYPNYGYTF.

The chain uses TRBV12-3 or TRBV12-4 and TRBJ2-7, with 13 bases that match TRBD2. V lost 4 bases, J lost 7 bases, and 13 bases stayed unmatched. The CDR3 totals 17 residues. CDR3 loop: CASSYRRGTSGKVEQYF. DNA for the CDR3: TGTGCCAGCAGTTACAGACGCGGGACTAGCGGGAAGGTTGAGCAGTACTTC.

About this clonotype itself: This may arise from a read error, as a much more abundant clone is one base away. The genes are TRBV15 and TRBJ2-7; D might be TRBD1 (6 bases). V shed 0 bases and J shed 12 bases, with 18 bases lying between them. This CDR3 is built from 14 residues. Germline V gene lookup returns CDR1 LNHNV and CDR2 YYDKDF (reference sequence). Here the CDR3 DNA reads TGTGCCACCAGCAGAGAGGACAGTCAAGAGACCCGGTACTTC. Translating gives CATSREDSQETRYF.

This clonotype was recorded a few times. CDR3 region: CASSQGGAGGYTF. The CDR3 DNA reads as TGTGCCAGCAGCCAGGGGGGGGCGGGTGGCTACACCTTC. The V call is TRBV12-3 or TRBV12-4, the J call TRBJ1-2; 7 positions match TRBD1. V was clipped by 6 bases and J by 7 bases; unmatched bases: 8. There are 13 residues in the CDR3.

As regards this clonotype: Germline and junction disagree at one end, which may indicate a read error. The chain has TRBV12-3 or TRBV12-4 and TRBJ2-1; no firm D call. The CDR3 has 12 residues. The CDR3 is CAGSLVPGEQFF. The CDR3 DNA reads TGTGCCGGCAGTTTAGTCCCAGGTGAGCAGTTCTTC.

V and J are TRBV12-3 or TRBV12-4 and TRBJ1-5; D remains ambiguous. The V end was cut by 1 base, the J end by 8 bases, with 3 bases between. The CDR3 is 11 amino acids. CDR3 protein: CASSLGEPQHF. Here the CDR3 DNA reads TGTGCCAGCAGTTTAGGAGAGCCCCAGCATTTT.

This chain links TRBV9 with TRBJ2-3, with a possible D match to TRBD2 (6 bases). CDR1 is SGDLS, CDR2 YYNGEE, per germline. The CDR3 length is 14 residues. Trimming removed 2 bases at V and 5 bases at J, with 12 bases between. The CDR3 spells CASSVGGIGDTQYF. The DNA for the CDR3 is TGTGCCAGCAGCGTTGGGGGGATTGGAGATACGCAGTATTTT.

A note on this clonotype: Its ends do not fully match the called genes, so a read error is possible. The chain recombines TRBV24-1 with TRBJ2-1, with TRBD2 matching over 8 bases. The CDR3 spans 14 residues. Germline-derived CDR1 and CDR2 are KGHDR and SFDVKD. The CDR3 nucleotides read TGTGCCTCCAGTCGGGGGGGGCGCTACAATGAGCAGTTCTTC. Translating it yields CASSRGGRYNEQFF.

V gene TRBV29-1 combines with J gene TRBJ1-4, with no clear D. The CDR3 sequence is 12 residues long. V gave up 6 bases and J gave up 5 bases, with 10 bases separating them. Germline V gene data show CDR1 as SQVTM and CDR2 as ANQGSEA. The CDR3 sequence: CSVGRENEKLFF. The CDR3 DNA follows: TGCAGCGTGGGGAGAGAGAATGAAAAACTGTTTTTT. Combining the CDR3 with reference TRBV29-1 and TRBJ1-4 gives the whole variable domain SAVISQKPSRDICQRGTSLTIQCQVDSQVTMMFWYRQQPGQSLTLIATANQGSEATYESGFVIDKFPISRPNLTFSTLTVSNMSPEDSSIYLCSVGRENEKLFFGSGTQLSVL.

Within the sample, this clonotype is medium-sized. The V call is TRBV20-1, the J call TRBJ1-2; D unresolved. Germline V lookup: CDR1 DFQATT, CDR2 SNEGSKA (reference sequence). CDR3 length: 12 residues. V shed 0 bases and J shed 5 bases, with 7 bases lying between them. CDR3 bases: TGCAGTGCTAGAGACAACCTTTATGGCTACACCTTC. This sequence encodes CSARDNLYGYTF.

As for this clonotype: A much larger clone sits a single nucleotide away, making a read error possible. The CDR3 region is CASRTTLENNEPFF. CDR3 nucleotide sequence: TGTGCCAGCAGGACAACACTAGAGAACAATGAGCCGTTCTTC. This chain connects TRBV12-3 or TRBV12-4 to TRBJ2-1, with D possibly TRBD2 on 5 matching bases. This CDR3 comprises 14 residues.

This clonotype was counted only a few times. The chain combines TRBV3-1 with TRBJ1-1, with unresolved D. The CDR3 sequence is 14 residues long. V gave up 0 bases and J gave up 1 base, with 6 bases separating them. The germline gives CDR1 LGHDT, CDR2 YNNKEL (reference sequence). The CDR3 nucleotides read TGTGCCAGCAGCCAAGACGGGGAGAACACTGAAGCTTTCTTT. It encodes CASSQDGENTEAFF.

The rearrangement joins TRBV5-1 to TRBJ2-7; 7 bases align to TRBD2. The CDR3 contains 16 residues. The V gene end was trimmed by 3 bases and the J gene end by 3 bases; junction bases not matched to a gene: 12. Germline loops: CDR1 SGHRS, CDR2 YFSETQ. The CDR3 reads CASSYTTGTNRYEQYF. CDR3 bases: TGCGCCAGCAGCTATACAACCGGGACTAACCGCTACGAGCAGTACTTC.

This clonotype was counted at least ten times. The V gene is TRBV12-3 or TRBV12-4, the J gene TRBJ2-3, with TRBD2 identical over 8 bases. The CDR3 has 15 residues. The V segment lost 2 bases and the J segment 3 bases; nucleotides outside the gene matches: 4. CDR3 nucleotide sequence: TGTGCCAGCAGTTTAACTAGCGGATCTACAGATACGCAGTATTTT. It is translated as CASSLTSGSTDTQYF.

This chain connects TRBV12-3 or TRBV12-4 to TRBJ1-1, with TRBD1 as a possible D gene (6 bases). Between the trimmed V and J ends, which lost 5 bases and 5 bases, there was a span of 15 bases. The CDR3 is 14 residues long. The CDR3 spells CASSGLTGLTEAFF. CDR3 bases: TGTGCCAGCAGTGGACTTACAGGGCTGACTGAAGCTTTCTTT.

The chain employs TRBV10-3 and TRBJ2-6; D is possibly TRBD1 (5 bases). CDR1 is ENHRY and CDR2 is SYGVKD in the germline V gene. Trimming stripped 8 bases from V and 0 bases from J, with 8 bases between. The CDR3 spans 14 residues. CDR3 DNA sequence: TGTGCCATCCCTGACAGCTCTGGGGCCAACGTCCTGACTTTC. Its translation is CAIPDSSGANVLTF.

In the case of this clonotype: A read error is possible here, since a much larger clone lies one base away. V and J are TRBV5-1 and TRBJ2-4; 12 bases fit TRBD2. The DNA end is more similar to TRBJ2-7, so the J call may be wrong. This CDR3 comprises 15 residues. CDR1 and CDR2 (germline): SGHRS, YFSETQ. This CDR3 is CVSSLGLAGNYEQYF. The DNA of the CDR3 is TGCGTCAGCAGCTTGGGACTAGCGGGCAACTACGAGCAGTACTTC.

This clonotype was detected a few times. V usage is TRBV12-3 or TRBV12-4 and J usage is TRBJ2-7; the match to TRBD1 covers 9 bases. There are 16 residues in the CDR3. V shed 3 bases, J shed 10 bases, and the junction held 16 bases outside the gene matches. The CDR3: CASSFYRDRAFGAQYF. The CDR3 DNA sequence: TGTGCCAGCAGTTTCTACCGGGACAGGGCCTTTGGGGCCCAGTACTTC.

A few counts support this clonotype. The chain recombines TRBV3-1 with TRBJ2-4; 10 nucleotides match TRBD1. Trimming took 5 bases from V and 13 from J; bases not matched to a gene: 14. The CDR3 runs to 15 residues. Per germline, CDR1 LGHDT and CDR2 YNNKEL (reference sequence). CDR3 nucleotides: TGTGCCAGCAGCTACCCAGGGACAGGGGTAGATGAGCAGTACTTC. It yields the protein CASSYPGTGVDEQYF.

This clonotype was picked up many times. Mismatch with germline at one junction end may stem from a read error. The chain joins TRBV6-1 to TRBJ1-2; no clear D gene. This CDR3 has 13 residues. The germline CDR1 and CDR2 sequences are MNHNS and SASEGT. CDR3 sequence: CASREAINYGYTF. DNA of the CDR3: TGTGCCAGCAGGGAAGCCATCAACTATGGCTACACCTTC.

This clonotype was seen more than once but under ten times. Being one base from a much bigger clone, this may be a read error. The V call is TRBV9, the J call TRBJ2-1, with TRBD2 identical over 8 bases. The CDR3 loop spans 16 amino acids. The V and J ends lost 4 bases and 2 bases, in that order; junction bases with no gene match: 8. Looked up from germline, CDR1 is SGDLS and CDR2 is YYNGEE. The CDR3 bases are TGTGCCAGCAGCTTTAGCGGGACGAGCACCTACAATGAGCAGTTCTTC. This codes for CASSFSGTSTYNEQFF.

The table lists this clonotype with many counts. The CDR3 bases are TGTGCCAGCTCACCACGTCGCGGACAAGAGACCCAGTACTTC. Encoded protein: CASSPRRGQETQYF. The chain has TRBV18 and TRBJ2-5; no clear D gene. V lost 1 base and J 2 bases, leaving 8 bases between the germline ends. The germline V gene encodes CDR1 KGHSH and CDR2 LQKENI. The CDR3 has 14 residues.